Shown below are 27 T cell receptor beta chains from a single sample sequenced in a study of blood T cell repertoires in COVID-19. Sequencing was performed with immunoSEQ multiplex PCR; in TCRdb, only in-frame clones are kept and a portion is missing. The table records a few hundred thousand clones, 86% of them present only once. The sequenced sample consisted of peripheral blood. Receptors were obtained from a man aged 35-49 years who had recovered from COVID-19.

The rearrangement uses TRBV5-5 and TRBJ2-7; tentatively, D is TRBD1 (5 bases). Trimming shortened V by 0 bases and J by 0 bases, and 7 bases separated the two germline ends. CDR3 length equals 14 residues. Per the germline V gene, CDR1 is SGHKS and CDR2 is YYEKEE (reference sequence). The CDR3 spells CASSLGGYSYEQYF. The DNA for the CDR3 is TGTGCCAGCAGCTTGGGGGGCTACTCCTACGAGCAGTACTTC.

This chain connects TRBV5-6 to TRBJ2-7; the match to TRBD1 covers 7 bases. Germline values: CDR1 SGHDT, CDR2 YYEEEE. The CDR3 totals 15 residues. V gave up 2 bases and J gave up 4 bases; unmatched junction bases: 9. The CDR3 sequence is CASSFTTGSRYEQYF. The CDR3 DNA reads TGTGCCAGCAGCTTCACGACAGGGTCGCGATACGAGCAGTACTTC.

This CDR3 reads CASSKGFPSRTQYF. CDR3 DNA sequence: TGTGCCAGCAGCAAGGGGTTCCCCTCTCGGACCCAGTACTTC. The chain is built from TRBV11-2 and TRBJ2-5; D is possibly TRBD1 (5 bases). Germline V gene lookup returns CDR1 SGHAT and CDR2 FQNNGV. V dropped 5 bases and J dropped 7 bases, with 17 bases sitting between them. CDR3 length: 14 amino acids.

Here the CDR3 DNA reads TGTGCCAGCAGCCGGGTCTCTAGCGGGGCGAACACCGGGGAGCTGTTTTTT. It encodes CASSRVSSGANTGELFF. This rearrangement joins TRBV3-1 (or the pseudogene TRBV3-2) to TRBJ2-2; TRBD2 matches 9 bases. The trim removed 4 bases at V and 0 bases at J, leaving 6 bases unmatched. Per the germline V gene, CDR1 is LGHDT and CDR2 is YNNKEL (reference sequence). CDR3 length: 17 residues.

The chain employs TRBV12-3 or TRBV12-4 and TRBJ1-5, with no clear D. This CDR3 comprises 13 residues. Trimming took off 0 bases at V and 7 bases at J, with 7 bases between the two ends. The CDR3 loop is CASSLAPVQPQHF. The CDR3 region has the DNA TGTGCCAGCAGTTTAGCCCCAGTACAGCCCCAGCATTTT.

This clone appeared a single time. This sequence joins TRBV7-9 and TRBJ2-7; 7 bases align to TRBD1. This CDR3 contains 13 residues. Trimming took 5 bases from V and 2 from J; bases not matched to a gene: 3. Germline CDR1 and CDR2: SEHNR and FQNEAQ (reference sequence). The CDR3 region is CASSGDRAYEQYF. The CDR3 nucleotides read TGTGCCAGCAGCGGGGACAGAGCCTACGAGCAGTACTTC.

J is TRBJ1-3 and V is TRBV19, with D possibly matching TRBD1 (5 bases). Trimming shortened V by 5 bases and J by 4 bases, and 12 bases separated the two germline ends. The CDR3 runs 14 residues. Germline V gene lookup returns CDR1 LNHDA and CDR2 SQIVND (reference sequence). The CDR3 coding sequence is TGTGCCAGTAGTTCCGGGGGTTCGGGAAACACCATATATTTT. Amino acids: CASSSGGSGNTIYF.

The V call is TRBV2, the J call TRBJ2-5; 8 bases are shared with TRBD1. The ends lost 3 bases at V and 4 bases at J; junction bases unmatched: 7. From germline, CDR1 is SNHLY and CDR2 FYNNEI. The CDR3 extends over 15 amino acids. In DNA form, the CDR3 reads TGTGCCAGCAGTGATCGCAGGGGGCTGGTAGAGACCCAGTACTTC. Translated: CASSDRRGLVETQYF.

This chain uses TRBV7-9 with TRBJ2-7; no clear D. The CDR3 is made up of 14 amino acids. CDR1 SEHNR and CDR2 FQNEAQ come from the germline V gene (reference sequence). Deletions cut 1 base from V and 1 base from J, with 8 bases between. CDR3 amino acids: CASSLGARSYEQYF. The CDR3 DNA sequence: TGTGCCAGCAGCTTAGGGGCCAGATCCTACGAGCAGTACTTC.

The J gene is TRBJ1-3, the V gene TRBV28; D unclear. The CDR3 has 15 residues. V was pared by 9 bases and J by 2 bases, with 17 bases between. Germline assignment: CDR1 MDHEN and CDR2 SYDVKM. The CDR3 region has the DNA TGTGCCAGTGAGCCCGCGGCGGGAGCTGGAAACACCATATATTTT. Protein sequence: CASEPAAGAGNTIYF.

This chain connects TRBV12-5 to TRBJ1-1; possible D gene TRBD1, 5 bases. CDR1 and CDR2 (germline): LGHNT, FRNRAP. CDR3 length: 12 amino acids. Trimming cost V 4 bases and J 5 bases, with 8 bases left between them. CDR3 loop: CASGSGFTEAFF. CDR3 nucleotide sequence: TGTGCTAGTGGTTCAGGGTTTACTGAAGCTTTCTTT.

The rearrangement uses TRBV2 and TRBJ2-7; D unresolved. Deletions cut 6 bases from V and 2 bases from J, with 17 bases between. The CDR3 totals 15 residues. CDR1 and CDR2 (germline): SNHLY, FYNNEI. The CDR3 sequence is CASSRYRRFPYEQYF. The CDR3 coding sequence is TGTGCCAGCAGCAGGTATCGACGTTTTCCCTACGAGCAGTACTTC.

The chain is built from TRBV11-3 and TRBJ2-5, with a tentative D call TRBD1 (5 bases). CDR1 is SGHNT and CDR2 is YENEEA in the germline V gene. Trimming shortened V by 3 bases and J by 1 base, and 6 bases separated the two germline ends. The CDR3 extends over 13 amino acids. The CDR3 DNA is TGTGCCAGCAGCTTCGACAGCCAAGAGACCCAGTACTTC. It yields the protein CASSFDSQETQYF.

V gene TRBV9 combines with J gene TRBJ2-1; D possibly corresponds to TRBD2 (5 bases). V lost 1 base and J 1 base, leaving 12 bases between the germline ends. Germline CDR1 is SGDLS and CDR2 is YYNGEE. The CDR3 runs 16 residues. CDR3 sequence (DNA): TGTGCCAGCAGCGTAACCCCCCGGGGATCCTACAATGAGCAGTTCTTC. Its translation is CASSVTPRGSYNEQFF.

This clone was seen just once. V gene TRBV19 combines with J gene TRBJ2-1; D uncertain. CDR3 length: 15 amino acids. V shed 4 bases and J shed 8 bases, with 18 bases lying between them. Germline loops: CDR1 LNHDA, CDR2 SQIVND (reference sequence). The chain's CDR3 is CASSKRSPLRYEQFF. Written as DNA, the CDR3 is TGTGCCAGTAGTAAAAGGAGTCCTCTCCGATATGAGCAGTTCTTC.

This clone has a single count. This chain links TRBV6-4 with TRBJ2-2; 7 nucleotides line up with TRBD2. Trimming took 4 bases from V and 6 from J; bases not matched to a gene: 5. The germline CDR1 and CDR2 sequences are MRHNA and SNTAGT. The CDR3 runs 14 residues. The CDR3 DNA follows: TGTGCCAGCAGTGCCCAGGGAGGGGCCGGGGAGCTGTTTTTT. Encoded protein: CASSAQGGAGELFF.

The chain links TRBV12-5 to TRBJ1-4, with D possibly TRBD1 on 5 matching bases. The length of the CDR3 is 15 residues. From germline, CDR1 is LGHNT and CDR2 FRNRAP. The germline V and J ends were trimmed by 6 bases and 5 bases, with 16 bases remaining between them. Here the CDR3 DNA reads TGTGCTAGTGGACCCCTGGACATCTCAAATGAAAAACTGTTTTTT. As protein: CASGPLDISNEKLFF.

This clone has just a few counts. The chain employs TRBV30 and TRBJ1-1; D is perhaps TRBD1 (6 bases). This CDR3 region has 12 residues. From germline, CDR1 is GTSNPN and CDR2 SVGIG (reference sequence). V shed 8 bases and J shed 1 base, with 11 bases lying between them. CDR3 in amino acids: CAREQGNTEAFF. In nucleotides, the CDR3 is TGTGCCAGAGAACAGGGGAACACTGAAGCTTTCTTT.

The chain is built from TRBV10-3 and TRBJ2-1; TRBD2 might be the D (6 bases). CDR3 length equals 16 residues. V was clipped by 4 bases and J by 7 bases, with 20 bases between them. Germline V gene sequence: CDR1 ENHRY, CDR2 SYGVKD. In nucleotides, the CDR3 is TGTGCCATCAGTGCGGACTACCCCCCCGGTACAAATGAGCAGTTCTTC. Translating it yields CAISADYPPGTNEQFF.

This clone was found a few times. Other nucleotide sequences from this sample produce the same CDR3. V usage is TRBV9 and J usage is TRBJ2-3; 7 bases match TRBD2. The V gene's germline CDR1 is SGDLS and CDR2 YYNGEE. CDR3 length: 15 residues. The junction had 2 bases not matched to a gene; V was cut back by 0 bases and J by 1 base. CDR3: CASSVGSGGTDTQYF. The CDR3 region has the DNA TGTGCCAGCAGCGTAGGGAGCGGGGGCACAGATACGCAGTATTTT.

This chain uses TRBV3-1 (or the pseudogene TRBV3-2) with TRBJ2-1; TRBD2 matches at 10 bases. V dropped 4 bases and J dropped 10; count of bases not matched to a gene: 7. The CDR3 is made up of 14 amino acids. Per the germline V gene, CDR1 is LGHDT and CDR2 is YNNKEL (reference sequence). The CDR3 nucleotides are TGTGCCAGCAGCCCACTAGCGGGACTTGGGGAGCAGTTCTTC. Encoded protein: CASSPLAGLGEQFF.

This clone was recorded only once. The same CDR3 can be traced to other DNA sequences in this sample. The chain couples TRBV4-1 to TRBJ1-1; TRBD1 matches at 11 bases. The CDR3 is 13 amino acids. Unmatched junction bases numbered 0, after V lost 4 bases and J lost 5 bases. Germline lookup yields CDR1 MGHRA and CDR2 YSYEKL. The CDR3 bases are TGCGCCAGCAGCCGGGACAGGGGGACTGAAGCTTTCTTT. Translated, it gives CASSRDRGTEAFF.

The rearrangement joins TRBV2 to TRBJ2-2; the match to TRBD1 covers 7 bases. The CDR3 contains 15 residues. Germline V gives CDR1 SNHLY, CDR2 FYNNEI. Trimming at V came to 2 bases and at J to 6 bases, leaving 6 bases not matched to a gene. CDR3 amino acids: CASSEIQGSAGELFF. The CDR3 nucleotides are TGTGCCAGCAGTGAAATACAGGGGAGCGCCGGGGAGCTGTTTTTT.

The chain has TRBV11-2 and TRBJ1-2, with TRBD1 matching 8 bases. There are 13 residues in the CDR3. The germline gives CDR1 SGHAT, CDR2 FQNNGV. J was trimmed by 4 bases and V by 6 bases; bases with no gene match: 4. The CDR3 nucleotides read TGTGCCAGCAGTCCGGACAGGGTCTATGGCTACACCTTC. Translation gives CASSPDRVYGYTF. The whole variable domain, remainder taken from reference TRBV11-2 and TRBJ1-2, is EAGVAQSPRYKIIEKRQSVAFWCNPISGHATLYWYQQILGQGPKLLIQFQNNGVVDDSQLPKDRFSAERLKGVDSTLKIQPAKLEDSAVYLCASSPDRVYGYTFGSGTRLTVV.

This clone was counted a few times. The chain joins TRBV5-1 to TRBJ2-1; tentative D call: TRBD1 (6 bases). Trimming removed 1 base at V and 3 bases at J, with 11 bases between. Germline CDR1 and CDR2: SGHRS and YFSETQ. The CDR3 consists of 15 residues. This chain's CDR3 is CASSLNRVSYNEQFF. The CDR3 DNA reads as TGCGCCAGCAGCTTGAACAGGGTGAGCTACAATGAGCAGTTCTTC.

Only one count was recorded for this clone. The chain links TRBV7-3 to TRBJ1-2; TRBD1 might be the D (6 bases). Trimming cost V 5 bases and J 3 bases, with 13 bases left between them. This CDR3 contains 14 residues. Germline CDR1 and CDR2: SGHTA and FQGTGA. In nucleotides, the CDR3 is TGTGCCAGCAGCCCAGGGGAGAAGGACTATGGCTACACCTTC. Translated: CASSPGEKDYGYTF.

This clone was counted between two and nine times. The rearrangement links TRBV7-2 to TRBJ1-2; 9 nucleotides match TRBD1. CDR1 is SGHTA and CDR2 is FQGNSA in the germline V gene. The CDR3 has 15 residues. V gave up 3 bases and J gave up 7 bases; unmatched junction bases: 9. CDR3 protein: CASSFKQGAPLGYTF. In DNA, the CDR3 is TGTGCCAGCAGCTTTAAACAGGGGGCTCCCCTTGGCTACACCTTC.